Sequencing of this T cell receptor (beta chain) was carried out in a study of T cells in Graves' hyperthyroidism and ophthalmopathy. Study-wide points: Ophthalmopathy stood apart from stable hyperthyroidism in a 13 V-J model. The model predicted ophthalmopathy a median around seven months before onset.

This clonotype has only a few counts. Its specificity is unknown. Authors of the study amplified TCR beta CDR3 regions from RNA transcripts. First-round RT-PCR of the TCR CDR3 relied on the HTBI primer set. One entry per CDR3 protein results from TCRdb running MiXCR on the multiplex PCR reads. The table shows roughly 740,000 distinct CDR3 sequences, with roughly 15% occurring only once. PBMCs were derived from 9.5 to 10 ml fresh peripheral blood. The trim removed 3 bases at V and 3 bases at J, leaving 12 bases unmatched. The V gene's germline CDR1 is MDHEN and CDR2 SYDVKM. The CDR3 runs 18 residues. The sequence was collected from a man younger than 30 with Graves' hyperthyroidism. Sequencing was performed on blood. This chain uses TRBV28 with TRBJ2-1, with 9 nucleotides matching TRBD1. This chain's CDR3 is CASSLLLGQGPFYNEQFF. The CDR3 region has the DNA TGTGCCAGCAGTTTGTTATTGGGACAGGGACCCTTCTACAATGAGCAGTTCTTC.